This T cell receptor beta chain was captured in a study of T-cell memory formation after mild COVID-19. Per germline, CDR1 GTSNPN and CDR2 SVGIG (reference sequence). The V end was cut by 0 bases, the J end by 2 bases, with 14 bases between. The CDR3 totals 15 residues. In TCRdb, the 5' RACE reads were re-called with MiXCR into one record per CDR3 protein. The sample lists about 270,000 distinct CDR3 sequences; approximately 15% were seen once. The chain carries TRBV30 and TRBJ2-7, with D perhaps being TRBD1 or TRBD2 (5 bases each). The specimen sequenced was PBMCs or a T cell subset sorted from them (not recorded which). This receptor was taken from an adult woman who had mild COVID-19 (a few samples of this study predate the infection). Cell type and time point are not known. Here the CDR3 reads CAWSVLGTAAYEQYF. CDR3 nucleotide sequence: TGTGCCTGGAGTGTACTGGGGACGGCAGCCTACGAGCAGTACTTC. Drawing the rest from reference TRBV30 and TRBJ2-7, the complete variable domain is SQTIHQWPATLVQPVGSPLSLECTVEGTSNPNLYWYRQAAGRGLQLLFYSVGIGQISSEVPQNLSASRPQDRQFILSSKKLLLSDSGFYLCAWSVLGTAAYEQYFGPGTRLTVT.